This TCR beta chain comes out of a study of metastatic and nonmetastatic thyroid tumors. At the level of the study: Peripheral blood and tumor or nodule samples from malignant and benign thyroid patients were compared.

Original handling: Researchers built a distant-metastasis classifier for papillary thyroid cancer that drew on CDR3 differences across clinicopathological groups. With MiXCR, TCRdb called clones anew from the PCR reads. The V and J calls and clone size are TCRdb's, not the authors'. This table holds under 20,000 clones, more than 20% found once. CDR1 is LGHNA, CDR2 YNFKEQ, per germline. This CDR3 has 15 amino acids. V gave up 5 bases and J gave up 8 bases; unmatched junction bases: 10. Before thyroid surgery, none of the patients had received any treatment. Study-wide results and caveats: Compared with benign nodules, malignant thyroid tumors were reported to have significantly higher TCR beta diversity in both blood and tumor.

Comments on this clone: What it binds is not known.

The sequencing sample was made of blood. The source is a male donor with papillary thyroid cancer or a benign thyroid nodule (not recorded which). Some clones in this sample may be carry-over from other donors' samples. J is TRBJ2-2 and V is TRBV4-2, with 8 bases fitting TRBD2. The CDR3 DNA reads TGTGCCAGCAGCTCATTCTCTAGCGGGTGGGGGGAGCTGTTTTTT. Amino acids: CASSSFSSGWGELFF.